This is a list of T cell receptor beta chains from one sample in a study of T cell changes during pregnancy in multiple sclerosis. TCRdb's table, derived via immunoSEQ multiplex PCR, lists solely in-frame clones and lacks some. In the table there are 85,000 to 130,000 clones, approximately 94% of which are singletons. Sequenced here: peripheral blood, sampled before pregnancy. These receptors came from a female donor with multiple sclerosis, enrolled in a pregnancy study. The CDR3 runs from the conserved cysteine through the conserved F or W. D genes are given only for firm matches. Some rows have no size entry. The others give once, few or many, or a class for an expanded clone.

TRBV11-2	once	TRBJ2-7	NA	TGTGCCAGCAGGGCAGGTTTTAGCTCCTACGAGCAGTACTTC	CASRAGFSSYEQYF
TRBV2	NA	TRBJ1-2	NA	TGTGCCAGCAGTGCGGCGGTGTATGGCTACACCTTC	CASSAAVYGYTF
TRBV11-3	once	TRBJ2-1	TRBD2	TGTGCCAGCAGCGCAAGGACTAGCGGGAGAAATGAGCAGTTCTTC	CASSARTSGRNEQFF
TRBV10-2	NA	TRBJ2-7	NA	TGCGCCAGCAGTGAGCGCCAGGTTTCTGACTACGAGCAGTACTTC	CASSERQVSDYEQYF
TRBV7-9	NA	TRBJ2-1	NA	TGTGCCAGCAGCTTAGGAATTGGGAGAGCGAGGACCTACAATGAGCAGTTCTTC	CASSLGIGRARTYNEQFF
TRBV5-1	NA	TRBJ2-1	TRBD2	TGCGCCAGCAGCTTGAGAGCGGGAGGGTCTGATGAGCAGTTCTTC	CASSLRAGGSDEQFF
TRBV25-1	NA	TRBJ2-1	NA	TGTGCCAGCAGTGACCCTAACGGGAGTTTCCCCTACAATGAGCAGTTCTTC	CASSDPNGSFPYNEQFF
TRBV4-2	NA	TRBJ2-1	TRBD2	TGTGCCAGCAGCCAAAGAAGCGGCAGCGGGGGTAACAATGAGCAGTTCTTC	CASSQRSGSGGNNEQFF
TRBV10-3	NA	TRBJ2-7	NA	TGTGCCATCAGTGAGGCGACTCTCTACGAGCAGTACTTC	CAISEATLYEQYF
TRBV19	NA	TRBJ2-7	NA	TGTGCCAGTAGTATTCGGAACAGGTACGAGCAGTACTTC	CASSIRNRYEQYF
TRBV11-3	NA	TRBJ2-2	NA	TGTGCCAGCAGCTCCCGCGGCGCCGGGGAGCTGTTTTTT	CASSSRGAGELFF
TRBV12-5	NA	TRBJ2-1	TRBD2	TGTGCTAGTGGTCGGACTAGCGGGAAGAATGAGCAGTTCTTC	CASGRTSGKNEQFF
TRBV30	NA	TRBJ2-1	TRBD2	TGTGCCTGGACGGTGACTAGCAGCGATGAGCAGTTCTTC	CAWTVTSSDEQFF
TRBV5-1	NA	TRBJ2-7	TRBD2	TGCGCCAGCAGCTTCGGCGGGGGAGATTACGAGCAGTACTTC	CASSFGGGDYEQYF
TRBV2	NA	TRBJ2-1	TRBD2	TGTGCCAGCAGTGGAAGCGGGAGGAACTACAATGAGCAGTTCTTC	CASSGSGRNYNEQFF
TRBV7-9	NA	TRBJ2-7	TRBD2	TGTGCCAGCAGCCCGGCCCAGGCGGGAGCCCTGTCCTACGAGCAGTACTTC	CASSPAQAGALSYEQYF
TRBV19	NA	TRBJ1-1	NA	TGTGCCAGTAGTACCTCCGCAGGGAACACTGAAGCTTTCTTT	CASSTSAGNTEAFF
TRBV7-8	NA	TRBJ2-4	TRBD2	TGTGCCAGCAGCTTAGCTCGAGCGGGGGTAGCCAAAAACATTCAGTACTTC	CASSLARAGVAKNIQYF
TRBV4-1	NA	TRBJ1-5	NA	TGCGCCAGCAGCCATCTAGGGGCAGGGCAGCCCCAGCATTTT	CASSHLGAGQPQHF
TRBV18	NA	TRBJ2-7	TRBD1	TGTGCCAGCTCACAAGGGACAGGGGGTGGCGAGCAGTACTTC	CASSQGTGGGEQYF
TRBV14	NA	TRBJ2-7	NA	TGTGCCAGCAGCCGAGGTGGTTTCGCCTACGAGCAGTACTTC	CASSRGGFAYEQYF
TRBV11-2	NA	TRBJ2-7	TRBD1	TGTGCCAGCAGCTGGGACAGCTACGAGCAGTACTTC	CASSWDSYEQYF
TRBV19	NA	TRBJ1-2	NA	TGTGCCAGTAGCCGGGGAGGGCAGAACCCTAACTATGGCTACACCTTC	CASSRGGQNPNYGYTF
TRBV19	NA	TRBJ1-1	TRBD1	TGTGCCAGTAGTATACAGCCGGTGAGTGGCGGGACAGGGATAGACACTGAAGCTTTCTTT	CASSIQPVSGGTGIDTEAFF
TRBV10-3	NA	TRBJ2-7	TRBD1	TGTGCCATCAGTGAGTTGTTGCAGGGGGCGTCGGAGCAGTACTTC	CAISELLQGASEQYF
TRBV7-9	NA	TRBJ2-7	TRBD1	TGTGCCAGCAGCTTATGGTCAACCGGGACAGACCCCTACGAGCAGTACTTC	CASSLWSTGTDPYEQYF
TRBV5-1	NA	TRBJ2-7	NA	TGCGCCAGCAGCCACCCGCGGGACATCACTAGCGTCGGCGAGCAGTACTTC	CASSHPRDITSVGEQYF
TRBV19	NA	TRBJ2-7	TRBD2	TGTGCCAGTAGTCGACTAGCGGGAGCCTACGAGCAGTACTTC	CASSRLAGAYEQYF
TRBV27	once	TRBJ2-1	NA	TGTGCCAGCAGTTTTTTTTCTACCGGAGCTTGGTCCTACAATGAGCAGTTCTTC	CASSFFSTGAWSYNEQFF
TRBV2	NA	TRBJ1-4	TRBD1	TGTGCCAGCAACCCGACAGGGATTAATGAAAAACTGTTTTTT	CASNPTGINEKLFF
TRBV7-2	NA	TRBJ2-7	TRBD2	TGTGCCAGCAGCTTAGTTCCAGCGGGAGGGCCAGGCGAGCAGTACTTC	CASSLVPAGGPGEQYF
TRBV2	NA	TRBJ1-2	TRBD1	TGTGCCAGCAGGATGGGACAGGGTGCCTATGGCTACACCTTC	CASRMGQGAYGYTF
TRBV30	NA	TRBJ2-3	NA	TGTGCCTGGAGTGCGGGAGATACGCAGTATTTT	CAWSAGDTQYF
TRBV9	NA	TRBJ2-3	NA	TGTGCCAGCAGCGTAGGTGCGGTCTTCACAGATACGCAGTATTTT	CASSVGAVFTDTQYF
TRBV10-3	NA	TRBJ1-4	NA	TGTGCCATCAGGGGGGGGGACGGAAAGAATGAAAAACTGTTTTTT	CAIRGGDGKNEKLFF
TRBV5-1	NA	TRBJ2-1	TRBD2	TGCGCCAGCAGCGCGGGACTAGCGGGAGATGAGCAGTTCTTC	CASSAGLAGDEQFF
TRBV7-9	NA	TRBJ2-1	TRBD1	TGTGCCAGCAGCGGAAGGGACAGGGGCTCCTACAATGAGCAGTTCTTC	CASSGRDRGSYNEQFF
TRBV19	NA	TRBJ2-1	NA	TGTGCCAGTAGTAGTCACAGGGACAATGAGCAGTTCTTC	CASSSHRDNEQFF
TRBV30	NA	TRBJ2-5	TRBD1	TGTGCCTGGGATTCGACAGGGCCCACGGAGACCCAGTACTTC	CAWDSTGPTETQYF
TRBV27	NA	TRBJ2-5	TRBD2	TGTGCCAGCAGTTTACTGCCTAGCGGGACGGAAGAGACCCAGTACTTC	CASSLLPSGTEETQYF
TRBV29-1	NA	TRBJ2-3	NA	TGCAGCGTCCCCCTTCCCGGGTATACGCAGTATTTT	CSVPLPGYTQYF
TRBV5-4	NA	TRBJ1-3	NA	TGTGCCAGCAGCTTAGGGGCCTTCTCTGGAAACACCATATATTTT	CASSLGAFSGNTIYF
TRBV10-2	once	TRBJ1-1	NA	TGCGCCAGCAGTGATTGGAGAGGGAGCACTGAAGCTTTCTTT	CASSDWRGSTEAFF
TRBV18	few	TRBJ2-1	NA	TGTGCCAGCTCACCATCTCTAGCGACCACCTACAATGAGCAGTTCTTC	CASSPSLATTYNEQFF
TRBV19	NA	TRBJ2-1	NA	TGTGCCAGTAGTATACAGGACTATAACTACAATGAGCAGTTCTTC	CASSIQDYNYNEQFF
TRBV6-6	NA	TRBJ2-1	TRBD2	TGTGCCAGCAGACGACTAGCGGGATGGGGGAATGAGCAGTTCTTC	CASRRLAGWGNEQFF
TRBV9	once	TRBJ2-5	TRBD1	TGTGCCAGCAGCGAGGGGCAGGGGGCCGAGACCCAGTACTTC	CASSEGQGAETQYF
TRBV9	NA	TRBJ2-7	TRBD2	TGTGCCAGCAGCGTTGAACCTAGCGGGTACTACGAGCAGTACTTC	CASSVEPSGYYEQYF
TRBV19	NA	TRBJ2-1	TRBD1	TGTGCCAGTAGTAGCTGGGGACAGTTCAATGAGCAGTTCTTC	CASSSWGQFNEQFF
TRBV2	NA	TRBJ2-7	NA	TGTGCCAGCAGTGATGGGCAGGGTGACTACGAGCAGTACTTC	CASSDGQGDYEQYF
TRBV19	NA	TRBJ1-3	TRBD1	TGTGCCAGTAGTACCCCGGGACAGAGCTCTGGAAACACCATATATTTT	CASSTPGQSSGNTIYF